The T cell receptor beta chain described here comes from a study of control samples from healthy donors and cancer patients. Germline V gives CDR1 SGHNT, CDR2 YENEEA. This CDR3 is built from 14 residues. The V gene lost 1 base and the J gene lost 5 bases, with 11 bases spanning the gap. Assay used: immunoSEQ multiplex PCR; TCRdb lists only in-frame clones, some missing. The sample shows more than 75,000 clones, 85% to 90% of them seen only once. The genes are TRBV11-3 and TRBJ2-5, with D possibly TRBD1 on 5 matching bases. The sample was blood. The TCR was taken from a man aged 45 to 65 in good health. The CDR3 region is CASSLGGSRETQYF. The DNA of the CDR3 is TGTGCCAGCAGCTTAGGGGGCTCCCGGGAGACCCAGTACTTC.